The clone carrying this T cell receptor (beta chain) showed up just a few times. This specimen belongs to a study of blood T cell repertoires in COVID-19. Some clones are missing from TCRdb's copy, which holds only in-frame ones; the method was immunoSEQ multiplex PCR. The sample carries over 200,000 clones, 88% recorded once. V gave up 3 bases and J gave up 0 bases; unmatched junction bases: 5. The CDR3 sequence is 16 residues long. Per germline, CDR1 LNHDA and CDR2 SQIVND (reference sequence). Input material: peripheral blood. The chain carries TRBV19 and TRBJ1-3; 7 bases match TRBD1. The sequence derives from a woman aged 60 to 75 with acute or convalescent COVID-19. CDR3 residues: CASSIAGTASGNTIYF. In DNA form, the CDR3 reads TGTGCCAGTAGTATTGCCGGGACAGCCTCTGGAAACACCATATATTTT.